Below, 17 T cell receptor beta chains from the same sample are listed, as sequenced in a study of cytomegalovirus exposure and HLA in healthy donors. The PCR contained 60 Vbeta and 13 Jbeta primers. TCRdb's copy holds only in-frame clones and misses some; the assay was immunoSEQ multiplex PCR. Here the sample spans roughly 150,000 clones, roughly 88% being singletons. The sample was PBMCs. The receptors here all came from a boy aged 2 to 9 in good health and CMV-seronegative.

The J gene is TRBJ1-1, the V gene TRBV6-6, with 7 bases that match TRBD1. Per the germline V gene, CDR1 is MNHNY and CDR2 is SVGAGI (reference sequence). The CDR3 length is 13 residues. V was pared by 6 bases and J by 2 bases, with 3 bases of the junction left unmatched. DNA of the CDR3: TGTGCCAGCAGCCGACAGGGAAACACTGAAGCTTTCTTT. Translated, it gives CASSRQGNTEAFF.

V usage is TRBV27 and J usage is TRBJ1-1; 7 bases are shared with TRBD1. CDR1 MNHEY and CDR2 SMNVEV come from the germline V gene (reference sequence). CDR3 length equals 13 residues. V shed 8 bases and J 6 bases; nucleotides not matched to a gene: 9. Written as DNA, the CDR3 is TGTGCCAGCGCGACAGGGCCCTTCGCTGAAGCTTTCTTT. As protein: CASATGPFAEAFF.

V and J are TRBV5-8 and TRBJ2-1; TRBD2 matches at 13 bases. After removal of 1 base from V and 7 bases from J, the junction contained 2 bases not matched to a gene. Germline values: CDR1 SGHTS, CDR2 YDEGEE. This CDR3 is 15 amino acids long. Here the CDR3 reads CASSLMTSGRNEQFF. Written as DNA, the CDR3 is TGTGCCAGCAGCTTGATGACTAGCGGGAGGAATGAGCAGTTCTTC.

The V call is TRBV19, the J call TRBJ1-5; D is ambiguous. V was cut by 7 bases and J by 4 bases, with 17 bases left in between. CDR3 size: 15 residues. Germline V gives CDR1 LNHDA, CDR2 SQIVND (reference sequence). Here the CDR3 DNA reads TGTGCCAGTAACCTTTTTGCGACTGGGAATCAGCCCCAGCATTTT. This translates into CASNLFATGNQPQHF.

V gene TRBV13 combines with J gene TRBJ2-1; a weak D match, TRBD1 (5 bases). CDR1 is PRHDT, CDR2 FYEKMQ, per germline (reference sequence). This CDR3 contains 14 residues. V was pared by 7 bases and J by 10 bases, with 20 bases between. The CDR3 region has the DNA TGTGCCAGCACCCTTAGGGGCGCCCTCGGCGAGCAGTTCTTC. Protein: CASTLRGALGEQFF.

V and J are TRBV7-8 and TRBJ1-2, with D perhaps matching TRBD1 (5 bases). The CDR3 runs 14 residues. Germline CDR1 SGHVS, CDR2 FQNEAQ. Between the trimmed V and J ends, which lost 4 bases and 8 bases, there was a span of 17 bases. CDR3 region: CASSSGTQLTGYTF. The CDR3 DNA sequence: TGTGCCAGCAGCTCCGGGACTCAGCTAACCGGCTACACCTTC.

This chain's CDR3 is CASSLRDNEKLFF. DNA for the CDR3: TGCGCCAGCAGCCTCCGGGACAACGAAAAACTGTTTTTT. The V call is TRBV5-1, the J call TRBJ1-4, with D maybe TRBD1 (6 bases). V shed 4 bases and J shed 8 bases, with 12 bases lying between them. The V gene's germline CDR1 is SGHRS and CDR2 YFSETQ. This CDR3 has 13 amino acids.

This clone was observed a few times. The J gene is TRBJ1-3, the V gene TRBV5-8, with a weak D call TRBD1 (5 bases). Germline values: CDR1 SGHTS, CDR2 YDEGEE. V gave up 5 bases and J gave up 0 bases, with 15 bases separating them. The CDR3 consists of 16 residues. The CDR3 region has the DNA TGTGCCAGCAGTTTCAGGGATACCCTCTCTGGAAACACCATATATTTT. It codes for CASSFRDTLSGNTIYF.

The gene calls are TRBV7-9 and TRBJ2-6; 7 bases map to TRBD2. The CDR3 has 16 residues. Per the germline V gene, CDR1 is SEHNR and CDR2 is FQNEAQ (reference sequence). V lost 5 bases and J lost 4; bases outside the gene matches: 8. In nucleotides, the CDR3 is TGTGCCAGCAGCCGTATACGGGGGGAAGGGGCCAACGTCCTGACTTTC. Translated, it gives CASSRIRGEGANVLTF.

The gene calls are TRBV6-1 and TRBJ2-7; 7 bases map to TRBD1. J gave up 5 bases and V 4 bases, and 2 bases lay outside the gene matches. From germline, CDR1 is MNHNS and CDR2 SASEGT. The CDR3 sequence is 12 residues long. The DNA for the CDR3 is TGTGCCAGCAGTGGACAGGGAAACGAGCAGTACGTC. Amino acid sequence: CASSGQGNEQYV.

The CDR3 DNA sequence: TGTGCCAGCAGTGCTAGCGGGAGAACCTACAATGAGCAGTTCTTC. It specifies CASSASGRTYNEQFF. The chain has TRBV6-1 and TRBJ2-1, with 10 bases aligning to TRBD2. The CDR3 length is 15 residues. Germline CDR1 reads MNHNS; CDR2 reads SASEGT. V shed 4 bases and J 2 bases; nucleotides not matched to a gene: 2.

V is TRBV30 and J is TRBJ1-6; TRBD1 agrees at 9 bases. The CDR3 is 14 amino acids. Per germline, CDR1 GTSNPN and CDR2 SVGIG (reference sequence). The trim removed 6 bases at V and 10 bases at J, leaving 10 bases unmatched. CDR3 protein: CACQGTGRSSPLHF. The CDR3 coding sequence is TGTGCCTGTCAAGGGACAGGGCGGTCGTCACCCCTCCACTTT.

J is TRBJ2-5 and V is TRBV29-1; D is possibly TRBD2 (7 bases). This CDR3 is 16 amino acids long. In germline, CDR1 is SQVTM, CDR2 ANQGSEA. Deletions cut 7 bases from V and 7 bases from J, with 28 bases between. The CDR3 spells CSAEGGRTGGAGTQYF. The CDR3 DNA reads TGCAGCGCCGAGGGGGGGCGGACCGGAGGGGCGGGGACCCAGTACTTC.

The chain links TRBV6-6 to TRBJ1-5, with TRBD1 matching over 7 bases. Germline CDR1 reads MNHNY; CDR2 reads SVGAGI (reference sequence). The CDR3 is made up of 14 amino acids. J was trimmed by 5 bases and V by 2 bases; bases with no gene match: 3. The CDR3 sequence: CASSYRGLDQPQHF. The CDR3 coding sequence is TGTGCCAGCAGTTACAGGGGGCTGGATCAGCCCCAGCATTTT.

J is TRBJ2-3 and V is TRBV30; 9 bases fit TRBD2. The CDR3 sequence is 14 residues long. J lost 4 bases, V lost 4 bases, and 6 bases had no gene match. Germline V gene sequence: CDR1 GTSNPN, CDR2 SVGIG (reference sequence). The CDR3 is CAWNIAGAADTQYF. For the CDR3, the DNA is TGTGCCTGGAACATAGCGGGAGCGGCAGATACGCAGTATTTT.

V gene TRBV7-9 combines with J gene TRBJ2-2, with a weak D call TRBD1 (5 bases). The germline V and J ends were trimmed by 11 bases and 7 bases, with 11 bases remaining between them. The CDR3 length is 11 residues. Germline V gives CDR1 SEHNR, CDR2 FQNEAQ (reference sequence). CDR3 residues: CAFPRGGELFF. The CDR3 nucleotides are TGTGCCTTTCCAAGGGGCGGGGAGCTGTTTTTT.

This chain connects TRBV6-5 to TRBJ1-5; a possible D gene is TRBD1 (5 bases). V lost 6 bases and J lost 4, with 16 bases in between. The CDR3 is made up of 15 amino acids. From germline, CDR1 is MNHEY and CDR2 SVGAGI. DNA of the CDR3: TGTGCCAGCAGGCCGCAGGGAGGTGGGAATCAGCCCCAGCATTTT. Translated: CASRPQGGGNQPQHF.